The present T cell receptor beta chain was sequenced within a study of neurological immune-mediated disorders. TCRdb re-called the 5' RACE reads with MiXCR, one entry per CDR3 protein. The table shows around 90,000 distinct CDR3 sequences, with approximately 13% occurring only once. Time point described: longitudinal time-point 2. This receptor was obtained from a female donor with HTLV-1-associated myelopathy (HAM/TSP). The sequenced material came from PBMCs.

The DNA for the CDR3 is TGCGCCAGCAGCTGGGACCATACTGGGAATCAGTACTTC. Translating it yields CASSWDHTGNQYF. The rearrangement uses TRBV5-1 and TRBJ2-4; tentatively, D is TRBD1 or TRBD2 (5 bases each). Germline CDR1 SGHRS, CDR2 YFSETQ. The CDR3 spans 13 residues. V gave up 3 bases and J gave up 12 bases, with 16 bases separating them.